A single sample is the source of the 28 T cell receptor beta chains below, sequenced in a study of OX40 agonist ivuxolimab in advanced cancers. Only in-frame clones appear in the TCRdb table, and some are missing; sequencing was by immunoSEQ multiplex PCR. The sample contains more than 12,000 clones, 91% of which appear only once. This sample comprised CD4+ or CD8+ T cells sorted from blood, obtained in a trial of the OX40 agonist ivuxolimab. These receptors all stem from an adult with an advanced solid tumor such as melanoma, head and neck, liver or kidney cancer.

The V and J genes are TRBV4-1 and TRBJ1-1; 7 bases agree with TRBD1. The germline V gene encodes CDR1 MGHRA and CDR2 YSYEKL. Unmatched junction bases numbered 9, after V lost 4 bases and J lost 4 bases. The CDR3 has 15 residues. CDR3 in amino acids: CASSRRDSEGTEAFF. The CDR3 bases are TGCGCCAGCAGCCGCCGGGACAGCGAGGGCACTGAAGCTTTCTTT.

This clone was seen just once. The chain has TRBV5-6 and TRBJ2-7; no reliable D call. The CDR3 totals 17 residues. Trimming took off 3 bases at V and 2 bases at J, with 21 bases between the two ends. In germline, CDR1 is SGHDT, CDR2 YYEEEE. CDR3 residues: CASSSPQGRRYAYEQYF. The CDR3 nucleotides are TGTGCCAGCAGCTCGCCCCAAGGCCGGCGTTATGCCTACGAGCAGTACTTC.

The chain links TRBV7-8 to TRBJ2-1, with D possibly being TRBD1 (5 bases). Germline CDR1 is SGHVS and CDR2 is FQNEAQ. This CDR3 has 13 amino acids. V shed 3 bases and J shed 6 bases, with 9 bases lying between them. DNA for the CDR3: TGTGCCAGCAGCTTCTCTAGGGGCAATGAGCAGTTCTTC. The encoded protein is CASSFSRGNEQFF. The complete variable domain, with remaining parts taken from reference TRBV7-8 and TRBJ2-1, reads GAGVSQSPRYKVAKRGQDVALRCDPISGHVSLFWYQQALGQGPEFLTYFQNEAQLDKSGLPSDRFFAERPEGSVSTLKIQRTQQEDSAVYLCASSFSRGNEQFFGPGTRLTVL.

The gene calls are TRBV11-1 and TRBJ2-7; TRBD2 matches at 12 bases. Unmatched junction bases numbered 5, after V lost 4 bases and J lost 4 bases. Per the germline V gene, CDR1 is SGHAT and CDR2 is FQDESV (reference sequence). The CDR3 runs to 15 residues. Here the CDR3 DNA reads TGTGCCAGCAGCTCCGGGACTAGCGGGTTTTACGAGCAGTACTTC. Translated, it gives CASSSGTSGFYEQYF.

The V and J genes are TRBV10-3 and TRBJ2-7; 7 positions agree with TRBD2. CDR3 length equals 15 residues. V lost 1 base and J lost 3; bases outside the gene matches: 6. Germline V gives CDR1 ENHRY, CDR2 SYGVKD. The CDR3 region has the DNA TGTGCCATCAGTGAGTTAGGCGGGAGTCTCTACGAGCAGTACTTC. Translation: CAISELGGSLYEQYF.

The chain links TRBV30 to TRBJ2-5, with D tentatively TRBD1 (6 bases). This CDR3 comprises 17 residues. Looked up from germline, CDR1 is GTSNPN and CDR2 is SVGIG (reference sequence). Trimming removed 3 bases at V and 2 bases at J, with 22 bases between. In nucleotides, the CDR3 is TGTGCCTGGAGGCCGTTGGGAGAGGGGGAGCGACAAGAGACCCAGTACTTC. Protein sequence: CAWRPLGEGERQETQYF.

A single count supports this clone. The CDR3 DNA sequence: TGCGCCAGCAGCTTGTGGGGAGGCGAGCAGTTCTTC. Protein product: CASSLWGGEQFF. The J gene is TRBJ2-1, the V gene TRBV5-1, with D possibly TRBD2 on 6 matching bases. Germline CDR1 and CDR2: SGHRS and YFSETQ. This CDR3 is built from 12 residues. V lost 1 base and J 10 bases, leaving 9 bases between the germline ends.

The chain joins TRBV5-6 to TRBJ2-1, with D perhaps being TRBD1 or TRBD2 (6 bases each). The CDR3 runs 16 residues. V lost 4 bases and J 5 bases, leaving 19 bases between the germline ends. Germline loops: CDR1 SGHDT, CDR2 YYEEEE. CDR3 bases: TGTGCCAGCAGCGCGGGCCGGGACTGGGGGCACAATGAGCAGTTCTTC. This gives the protein CASSAGRDWGHNEQFF.

The J gene is TRBJ2-1, the V gene TRBV29-1, with a weak D call TRBD1 (6 bases). The CDR3 is 13 residues long. The germline V and J ends were trimmed by 8 bases and 5 bases, with 16 bases remaining between them. Germline loops: CDR1 SQVTM, CDR2 ANQGSEA. As DNA, the CDR3 is TGCAGCTGTCGGCAGGGGTCGAACAATGAGCAGTTCTTC. Amino acids: CSCRQGSNNEQFF.

The table lists this clone with a count of one. The rearrangement uses TRBV7-9 and TRBJ2-1; 10 nucleotides match TRBD2. Germline CDR1 is SEHNR and CDR2 is FQNEAQ (reference sequence). The trim removed 5 bases at V and 1 base at J, leaving 8 bases unmatched. The CDR3 has 17 residues. Here the CDR3 DNA reads TGTGCCAGCAGCCAGGACGGACTAGCGGCTTCCTACAATGAGCAGTTCTTC. This encodes CASSQDGLAASYNEQFF. Looking up the rest from reference TRBV7-9 and TRBJ2-1 gives the full variable domain: DTGVSQNPRHKITKRGQNVTFRCDPISEHNRLYWYRQTLGQGPEFLTYFQNEAQLEKSRLLSDRFSAERPKGSFSTLEIQRTEQGDSAMYLCASSQDGLAASYNEQFFGPGTRLTVL.

The chain uses TRBV27 and TRBJ2-1, with D possibly TRBD2 on 6 matching bases. The V gene's germline CDR1 is MNHEY and CDR2 SMNVEV (reference sequence). Trimming pared 3 bases from V and 10 bases from J, leaving 22 bases between. The CDR3 is 16 residues long. The CDR3 loop is CASSLRTGTPREEQFF. The CDR3 DNA follows: TGTGCCAGCAGTTTGCGTACCGGGACTCCCCGGGAAGAGCAGTTCTTC.

This clone was recorded once. This chain links TRBV18 with TRBJ2-1, with D unclear. Trimming took 2 bases from V and 0 from J, leaving 11 bases between them. Germline CDR1 KGHSH, CDR2 LQKENI. The CDR3 consists of 16 residues. The CDR3: CASSPSDGSSYNEQFF. DNA of the CDR3: TGTGCCAGCTCACCATCGGACGGAAGCTCCTACAATGAGCAGTTCTTC.

The chain employs TRBV7-3 and TRBJ2-1, with TRBD2 identical over 10 bases. V was pared by 4 bases and J by 5 bases, with 2 bases of the junction left unmatched. Looked up from germline, CDR1 is SGHTA and CDR2 is FQGTGA. The CDR3 sequence is 14 residues long. The CDR3 DNA follows: TGTGCCAGCAGCTCTAGCGGGAGCCACAATGAGCAGTTCTTC. Residues: CASSSSGSHNEQFF. Filled out from reference TRBV7-3 and TRBJ2-1, the complete variable domain reads GAGVSQTPSNKVTEKGKYVELRCDPISGHTALYWYRQSLGQGPEFLIYFQGTGAADDSGLPNDRFFAVRPEGSVSTLKIQRTERGDSAVYLCASSSSGSHNEQFFGPGTRLTVL.

The V gene is TRBV7-2, the J gene TRBJ1-6; D gene unclear. Trimming removed 2 bases from V and 5 bases from J, with 10 bases in between. CDR3 size: 15 residues. The germline CDR1 and CDR2 sequences are SGHTA and FQGNSA. CDR3 loop: CASSLIGPDNSPLHF. CDR3 DNA: TGTGCCAGCAGCTTAATCGGGCCGGATAATTCACCCCTCCACTTT.

This clone was recorded a few times. V gene TRBV5-8 combines with J gene TRBJ1-2; D is unresolved. The CDR3 has 16 residues. The germline V and J ends were trimmed by 4 bases and 4 bases, with 20 bases remaining between them. Germline CDR1 reads SGHTS; CDR2 reads YDEGEE. For the CDR3, the DNA is TGTGCCAGCAGCATGACGTCGGCCCGGGAGTTCTATGGCTACACCTTC. As protein: CASSMTSAREFYGYTF.

The chain couples TRBV7-8 to TRBJ2-1; D gene ambiguous. Germline CDR1 SGHVS, CDR2 FQNEAQ. The CDR3 length is 15 residues. Deletions cut 4 bases from V and 0 bases from J, with 10 bases between. The CDR3 loop is CASSSRGGSYNEQFF. In DNA, the CDR3 is TGTGCCAGCAGCTCCCGCGGTGGCTCCTACAATGAGCAGTTCTTC.

V gene TRBV6-1 combines with J gene TRBJ2-1; D not resolved. In germline, CDR1 is MNHNS, CDR2 SASEGT. Trimming shortened V by 0 bases and J by 0 bases, and 6 bases separated the two germline ends. The CDR3 has 15 amino acids. The CDR3: CASSEAPSSYNEQFF. The CDR3 nucleotides are TGTGCCAGCAGTGAAGCGCCCAGCTCCTACAATGAGCAGTTCTTC.

The chain employs TRBV2 and TRBJ1-2; TRBD1 aligns across 9 bases. CDR1 and CDR2 from the germline V gene are SNHLY and FYNNEI. J was trimmed by 5 bases and V by 9 bases; bases with no gene match: 16. The CDR3 contains 16 residues. CDR3 bases: TGTGCCAGTTTCCTCTTGACCGGGACAGGGTTTTATGGCTACACCTTC. This gives the protein CASFLLTGTGFYGYTF.

In DNA, the CDR3 is TGTGCCAGCAGCCAAGGTCCTGCGGCTGGAAACACCATATATTTT. The encoded protein is CASSQGPAAGNTIYF. The V gene is TRBV4-2, the J gene TRBJ1-3; D unclear. The V gene lost 1 base and the J gene lost 2 bases, with 9 bases spanning the gap. Germline V lookup: CDR1 LGHNA, CDR2 YNFKEQ. This CDR3 contains 15 residues.

For the CDR3, the DNA is TGTGCCAGCAGCGTGGGTGGGTCCCCAGATACGCAGTATTTT. This encodes CASSVGGSPDTQYF. V is TRBV9 and J is TRBJ2-3, with D hard to call. The CDR3 length is 14 residues. Germline V gene lookup returns CDR1 SGDLS and CDR2 YYNGEE. The V gene lost 2 bases and the J gene lost 4 bases, with 11 bases spanning the gap.

This rearrangement joins TRBV19 to TRBJ1-1; a weak D match, TRBD1 (5 bases). Germline V gives CDR1 LNHDA, CDR2 SQIVND (reference sequence). The V and J ends lost 4 bases and 1 base respectively, with 7 bases between them. There are 13 residues in the CDR3. The CDR3: CASSTGQNTEAFF. The CDR3 bases are TGTGCCAGTAGTACAGGACAGAACACTGAAGCTTTCTTT.

The rearrangement links TRBV7-9 to TRBJ2-5; TRBD1 might be the D (5 bases). The V end was cut by 1 base, the J end by 5 bases, with 14 bases between. Germline assignment: CDR1 SEHNR and CDR2 FQNEAQ (reference sequence). The CDR3 consists of 15 residues. The CDR3 bases are TGTGCCAGCAGCTTAGTGGTCAGGGTTGGTGAGACCCAGTACTTC. Its translation is CASSLVVRVGETQYF.

This chain joins TRBV27 and TRBJ2-7; D is unresolved. The germline CDR1 and CDR2 sequences are MNHEY and SMNVEV (reference sequence). CDR3 length equals 11 residues. With 4 bases removed from V and 2 bases from J, the gap between germline ends came to 3 bases. CDR3 protein: CASSSTYEQYF. For the CDR3, the DNA is TGTGCCAGCAGTTCCACCTACGAGCAGTACTTC.

The genes are TRBV27 and TRBJ1-6; D ambiguous. Trimming left V 0 bases short and J 10 bases short, with 13 bases between. Germline V lookup: CDR1 MNHEY, CDR2 SMNVEV (reference sequence). This CDR3 contains 15 residues. CDR3 DNA: TGTGCCAGCAGTTTATCACGGTTCGGCAACTCACCCCTCCACTTT. Amino acids: CASSLSRFGNSPLHF.

The rearrangement joins TRBV19 to TRBJ2-1; TRBD2 matches at 7 bases. The J segment lost 2 bases and the V segment lost 3 bases, leaving 1 base of the junction unmatched. The CDR3 length is 14 residues. Germline V gene data show CDR1 as LNHDA and CDR2 as SQIVND (reference sequence). CDR3 nucleotide sequence: TGTGCCAGTAGTATGCGGGAGCCCTACAATGAGCAGTTCTTC. It specifies CASSMREPYNEQFF.

The genes are TRBV27 and TRBJ2-3; D perhaps matches TRBD1 (5 bases). Per the germline V gene, CDR1 is MNHEY and CDR2 is SMNVEV (reference sequence). The CDR3 is made up of 16 amino acids. Deletions cut 1 base from V and 0 bases from J, with 11 bases between. CDR3: CASSLFQGGSTDTQYF. The CDR3 DNA sequence: TGTGCCAGCAGTTTATTTCAGGGTGGGAGCACAGATACGCAGTATTTT.

J is TRBJ2-7 and V is TRBV19; 10 bases match TRBD1. This CDR3 is built from 16 residues. Germline CDR1 and CDR2: LNHDA and SQIVND (reference sequence). V lost 4 bases and J lost 2; bases outside the gene matches: 8. The CDR3 bases are TGTGCCAGTAGTACCACCGGGACAGGGGACCCCTACGAGCAGTACTTC. It specifies CASSTTGTGDPYEQYF.

This clone was found once. J is TRBJ1-2 and V is TRBV11-1; D is ambiguous. Germline-derived CDR1 and CDR2 are SGHAT and FQDESV (reference sequence). The CDR3 covers 16 residues. The ends were cut back, 5 bases at V and 4 bases at J, with 20 bases in the middle. CDR3 bases: TGTGCCAGCAGCAGAACTCCTAAGGCTGGAACCTATGGCTACACCTTC. It translates to CASSRTPKAGTYGYTF. The complete variable domain, with remaining parts taken from reference TRBV11-1 and TRBJ1-2, reads EAEVAQSPRYKITEKSQAVAFWCDPISGHATLYWYRQILGQGPELLVQFQDESVVDDSQLPKDRFSAERLKGVDSTLKIQPAELGDSAMYLCASSRTPKAGTYGYTFGSGTRLTVV.